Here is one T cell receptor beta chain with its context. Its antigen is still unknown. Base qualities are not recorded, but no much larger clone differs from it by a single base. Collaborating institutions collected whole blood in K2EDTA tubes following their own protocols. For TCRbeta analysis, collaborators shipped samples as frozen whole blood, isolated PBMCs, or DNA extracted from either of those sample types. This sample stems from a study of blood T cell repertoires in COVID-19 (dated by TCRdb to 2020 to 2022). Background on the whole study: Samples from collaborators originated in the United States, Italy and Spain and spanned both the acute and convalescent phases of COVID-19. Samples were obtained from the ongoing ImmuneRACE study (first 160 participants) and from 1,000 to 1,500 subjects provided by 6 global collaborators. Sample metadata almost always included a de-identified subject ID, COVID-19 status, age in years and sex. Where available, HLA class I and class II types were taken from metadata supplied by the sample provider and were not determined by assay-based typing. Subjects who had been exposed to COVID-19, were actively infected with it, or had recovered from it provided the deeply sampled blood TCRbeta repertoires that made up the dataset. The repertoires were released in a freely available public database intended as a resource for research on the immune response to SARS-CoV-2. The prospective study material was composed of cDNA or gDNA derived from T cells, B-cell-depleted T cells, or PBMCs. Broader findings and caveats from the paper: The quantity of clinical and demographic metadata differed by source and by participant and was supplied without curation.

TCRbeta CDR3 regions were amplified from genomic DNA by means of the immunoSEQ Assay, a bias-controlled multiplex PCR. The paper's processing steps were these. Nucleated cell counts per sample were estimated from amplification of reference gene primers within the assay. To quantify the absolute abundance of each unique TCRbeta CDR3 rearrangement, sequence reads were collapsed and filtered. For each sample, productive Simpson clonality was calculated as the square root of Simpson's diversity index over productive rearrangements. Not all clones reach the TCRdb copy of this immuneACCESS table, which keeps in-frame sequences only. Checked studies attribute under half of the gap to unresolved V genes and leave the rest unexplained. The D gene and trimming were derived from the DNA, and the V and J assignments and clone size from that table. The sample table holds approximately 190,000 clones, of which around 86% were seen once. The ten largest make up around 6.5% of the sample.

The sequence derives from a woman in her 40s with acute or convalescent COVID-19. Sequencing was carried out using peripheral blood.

The DNA sequence is as follows: TGTGCCAGCAGCTCCGGACAGACCGATAATTCACCCCTCCACTTT. Translation gives CASSSGQTDNSPLHF. The chain joins TRBV7-9 to TRBJ1-6; TRBD1 is a weak D gene call, 6 bases matching. At the junction V is shortened by 4 bases and J by 5 bases, with 12 bases in between. Sequences SEHNR (CDR1) and FQNEAQ (CDR2) are obtained from the germline V gene (reference sequence). The CDR3 measures 15 amino acids from cysteine to phenylalanine. The kept DNA is CDR3 alone, 45 bases in frame from the first base.